This T cell receptor (beta chain) emerged from a study of T-cell memory formation after mild COVID-19. This clonotype was seen many times. The target antigen is unknown. TCRdb re-analysed the 5' RACE reads in MiXCR, keeping a single row per CDR3 protein. The table shows 11,000 to 15,000 distinct CDR3 sequences, with approximately 19% occurring only once. Study-level results: Day 37-peaking second-wave clones had unconfirmed SARS-CoV-2 specificity. Within pre-infection memory, some responding clones were found, suggesting cross-reactive memory joined.

The CDR3 totals 14 residues. The germline gives CDR1 DFQATT, CDR2 SNEGSKA (reference sequence). With 2 bases removed from V and 0 bases from J, the gap between germline ends came to 10 bases. This chain connects TRBV20-1 to TRBJ1-1; unclear D gene. The sequence was collected from an adult woman who had mild COVID-19 (a few samples of this study predate the infection). Cell type and time point are not known. Source material: PBMCs or a T cell subset sorted from them (not recorded which). CDR3 region: CSARRPGMNTEAFF. The CDR3 DNA follows: TGCAGTGCTAGAAGACCGGGAATGAACACTGAAGCTTTCTTT.